This TCR beta chain stems from a study of T-cell memory formation after mild COVID-19. General study findings and limits: Those CD4+ clones that contracted were mainly in CM and EM (CD8+ ones in EMRA). Whereas later expanders leaned CD4+, clones contracting day 15 to 85 showed a balanced CD4/CD8 makeup.

Each CDR3 protein gets one entry after TCRdb re-called the 5' RACE reads with MiXCR. In the table there are some 82,000 distinct CDR3 sequences, roughly 12% of which are singletons. On this clonotype: Its antigen remains unknown.

CDR1 is SEHNR, CDR2 FQNEAQ, per germline (reference sequence). Trimming stripped 5 bases from V and 4 bases from J, with 21 bases between. The CDR3 is 17 amino acids. The sequence was obtained from a man aged 18 to 30 who had mild COVID-19 (a few samples of this study predate the infection). Cell type and time point are not known. Sequenced input: PBMCs or a T cell subset sorted from them (not recorded which). The rearrangement links TRBV7-9 to TRBJ2-1; tentative D call: TRBD2 (6 bases). CDR3 residues: CASSPRRAGPEYNEQFF. CDR3 DNA sequence: TGTGCCAGCAGCCCCCGACGGGCGGGGCCCGAGTACAATGAGCAGTTCTTC.